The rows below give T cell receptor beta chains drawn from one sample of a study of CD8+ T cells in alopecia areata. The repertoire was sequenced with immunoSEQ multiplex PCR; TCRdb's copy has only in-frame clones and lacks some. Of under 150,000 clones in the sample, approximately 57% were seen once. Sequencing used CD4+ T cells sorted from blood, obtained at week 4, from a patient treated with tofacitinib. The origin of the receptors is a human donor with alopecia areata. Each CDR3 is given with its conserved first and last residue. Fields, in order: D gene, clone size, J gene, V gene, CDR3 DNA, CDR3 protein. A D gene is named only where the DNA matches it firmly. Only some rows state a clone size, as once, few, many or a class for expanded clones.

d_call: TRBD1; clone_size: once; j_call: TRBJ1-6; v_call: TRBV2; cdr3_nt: TGTGCCAGCAGTGGTTTACAGGGGGCGAACTCACCCCTCCACTTT; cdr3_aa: CASSGLQGANSPLHF
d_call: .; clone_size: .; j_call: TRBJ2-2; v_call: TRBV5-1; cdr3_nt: TGCGCCAGCAGCTTGCCGAACACCGGGGAGCTGTTTTTT; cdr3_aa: CASSLPNTGELFF
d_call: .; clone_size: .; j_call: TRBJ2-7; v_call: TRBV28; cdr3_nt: TGTGCCAGCAGTTTCCATTCCGGCGCTATCTACGAGCAGTACTTC; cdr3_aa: CASSFHSGAIYEQYF
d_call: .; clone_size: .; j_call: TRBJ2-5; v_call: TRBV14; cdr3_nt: TGTGCCAGCAGCCAAAGGTCGAAAGCCACCCAGTACTTC; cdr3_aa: CASSQRSKATQYF
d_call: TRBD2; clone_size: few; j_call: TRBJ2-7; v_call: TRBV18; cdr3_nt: TGTGCCAGCTCACCAAGTACGGGAGGTAATTCGGCCGAGCAGTACTTC; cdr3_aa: CASSPSTGGNSAEQYF
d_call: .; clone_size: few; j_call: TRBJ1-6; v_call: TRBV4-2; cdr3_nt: TGTGCCAGCAGCCAAGATCCCGGATGGAGGGATTCACCCCTCCACTTT; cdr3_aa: CASSQDPGWRDSPLHF
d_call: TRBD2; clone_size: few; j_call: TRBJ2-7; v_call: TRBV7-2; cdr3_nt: TGTGCCAGCAGCCAGTCTAGCGGGGATTCCTACGAGCAGTACTTC; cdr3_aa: CASSQSSGDSYEQYF
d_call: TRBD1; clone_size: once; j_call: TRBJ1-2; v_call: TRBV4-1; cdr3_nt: TGCGCCAGCAGCCAAGACCCGACAGGGACCCAGGACTATGGCTACACCTTC; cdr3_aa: CASSQDPTGTQDYGYTF
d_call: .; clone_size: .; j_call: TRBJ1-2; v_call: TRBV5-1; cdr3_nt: TGCGCCAGCAGCCTCTCAATGGACTATGGCTACACCTTC; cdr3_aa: CASSLSMDYGYTF
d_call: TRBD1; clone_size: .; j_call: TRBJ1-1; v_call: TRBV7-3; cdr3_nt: TGTGCCAGCAGCTTATCCGGGACAGGGAACACTGAAGCTTTCTTT; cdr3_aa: CASSLSGTGNTEAFF
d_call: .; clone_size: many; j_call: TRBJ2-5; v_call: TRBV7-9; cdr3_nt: TGTGCCAGCAAGACCGGACATAAGGCAGAGACCCAGTACTTC; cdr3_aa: CASKTGHKAETQYF
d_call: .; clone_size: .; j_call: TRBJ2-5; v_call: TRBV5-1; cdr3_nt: TGCGCCAGCAGGGCGGCGGAGACCCAGTACTTC; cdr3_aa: CASRAAETQYF
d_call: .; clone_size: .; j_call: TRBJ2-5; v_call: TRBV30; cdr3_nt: TGTGCCTGGAGTGTGGGTCAGGGGGGGAGAGAGACCCAGTACTTC; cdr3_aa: CAWSVGQGGRETQYF
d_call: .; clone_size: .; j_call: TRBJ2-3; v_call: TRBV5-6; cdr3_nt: TGTGCCAGCAGCTTACAGGGAGATACGCAGTATTTT; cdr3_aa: CASSLQGDTQYF
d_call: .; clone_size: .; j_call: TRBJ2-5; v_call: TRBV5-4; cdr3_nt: TGTGCCAGCAGCCACCCTAACGGGGAGACCCAGTACTTC; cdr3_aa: CASSHPNGETQYF
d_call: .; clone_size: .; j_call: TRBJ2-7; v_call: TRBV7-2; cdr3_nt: TGTGCCAGCAGCCCCTCTTCTCATCAGTACTTC; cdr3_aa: CASSPSSHQYF
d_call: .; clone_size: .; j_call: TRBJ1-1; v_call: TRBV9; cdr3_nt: TGTGCCAGCAGCGGCCCCCACCCTGAAGCTTTCTTT; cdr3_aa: CASSGPHPEAFF
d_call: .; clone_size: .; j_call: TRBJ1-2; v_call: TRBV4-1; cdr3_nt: TGCGCCAGCAGCCGGGGTTGGGATGGCTACACCTTC; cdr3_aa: CASSRGWDGYTF
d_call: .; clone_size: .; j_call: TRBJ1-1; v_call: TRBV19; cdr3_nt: TGTGCCAGTAGTGTACAGGGAATGGCTTTCTTT; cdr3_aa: CASSVQGMAFF
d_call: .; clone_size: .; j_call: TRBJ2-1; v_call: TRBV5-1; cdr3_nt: TGCGCCAGCAGCAGCCTTCAGGGACCAACACCACGAGAGTACAATGAGCAGTTCTTC; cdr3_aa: CASSSLQGPTPREYNEQFF
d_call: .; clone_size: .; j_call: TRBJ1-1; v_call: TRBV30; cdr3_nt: TGTGCCTGGAACGGCCAGATGAACACTGAAGCTTTCTTT; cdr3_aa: CAWNGQMNTEAFF
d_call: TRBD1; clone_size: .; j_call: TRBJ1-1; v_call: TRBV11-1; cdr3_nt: TGTGCCAGCAGCGCCGCCGGGACAGGGAACACTGAAGCTTTCTTT; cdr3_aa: CASSAAGTGNTEAFF
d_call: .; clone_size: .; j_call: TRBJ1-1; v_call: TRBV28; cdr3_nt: TGTGCCAGCAGTTTGTGGGAGAACACTGAAGCTTTCTTT; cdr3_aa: CASSLWENTEAFF
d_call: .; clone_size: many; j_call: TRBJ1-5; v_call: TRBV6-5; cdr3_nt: TGTGCCAGCAGTTACTCTTTGAACAGCAATCAGCCCCAGCATTTT; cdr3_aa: CASSYSLNSNQPQHF
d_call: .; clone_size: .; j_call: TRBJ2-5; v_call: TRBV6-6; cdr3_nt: TGTGCCAGCAGTTACTCAGAGACCCAGTACTTC; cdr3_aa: CASSYSETQYF
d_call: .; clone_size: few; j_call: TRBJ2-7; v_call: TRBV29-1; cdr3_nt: TGCAGCGTTGCCCGGACGGACGTGGAGCAGTACTTC; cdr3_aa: CSVARTDVEQYF
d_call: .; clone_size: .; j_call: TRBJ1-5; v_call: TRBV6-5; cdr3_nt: TGTGCCAGCAGTCACGAATGGGGACGGGATCAGCCCCAGCATTTT; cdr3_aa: CASSHEWGRDQPQHF
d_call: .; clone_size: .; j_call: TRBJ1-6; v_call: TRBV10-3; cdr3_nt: TGTGCCATCAGTGAGTCGGCACAGGGTCGGGGATATAATTCACCCCTCCACTTT; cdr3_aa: CAISESAQGRGYNSPLHF
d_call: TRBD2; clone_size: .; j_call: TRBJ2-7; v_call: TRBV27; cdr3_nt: TGTGCCAGCAGTTTGAGGGAGGGAAACTACGAGCAGTACTTC; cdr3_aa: CASSLREGNYEQYF
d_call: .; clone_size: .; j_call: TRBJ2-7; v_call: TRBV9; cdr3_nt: TGTGCCAGCAGCGTAGAGGGTTGGAACCCCTACGAGCAGTACTTC; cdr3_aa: CASSVEGWNPYEQYF
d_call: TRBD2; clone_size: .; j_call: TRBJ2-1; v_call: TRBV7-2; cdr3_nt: TGTGCCAGCAGGACTAGCGGGCCGGCGGGGCAGTTCTTC; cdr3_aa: CASRTSGPAGQFF
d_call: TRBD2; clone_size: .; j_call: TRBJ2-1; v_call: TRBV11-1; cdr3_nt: TGTGCCAGCAGCTTGGACCGAGCGGGGACCAATGAGCAGTTCTTC; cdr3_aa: CASSLDRAGTNEQFF
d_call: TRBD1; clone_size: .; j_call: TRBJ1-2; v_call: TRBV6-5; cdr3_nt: TGTGCCAGCAGTAGACAGGGGTGGAATGGCTACACCTTC; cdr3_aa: CASSRQGWNGYTF
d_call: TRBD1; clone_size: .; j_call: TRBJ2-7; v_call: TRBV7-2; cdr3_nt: TGTGCCAGCAGCCCTCGAGCCGGGACAGGGACCTACGAGCAGTACTTC; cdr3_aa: CASSPRAGTGTYEQYF
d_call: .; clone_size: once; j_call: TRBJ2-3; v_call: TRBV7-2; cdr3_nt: TGTGCCAGCAGCTTATCAGATACGCAGTATTTT; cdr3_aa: CASSLSDTQYF